This T cell receptor beta chain was profiled in a study of shared clonotypes between healthy human individuals. Study summary: Per-donor plates numbered three CD4 naive, three CD4 memory, two CD8 naive and one CD8 memory. General study points: Across subsets, estimated richness was generally greater for naive than for memory populations. Incompleteness in sorted-subset sequencing, despite large depth, was shown by rarefaction.

The table came from immunoSEQ multiplex PCR; TCRdb's copy has only in-frame clones and leaves some out. There are just over 2,000,000 clones in the sample; approximately 95% occur only once, and about 1.1% lies in the top ten. Germline V gene lookup returns CDR1 SQVTM and CDR2 ANQGSEA. After removal of 7 bases from V and 0 bases from J, the junction contained 3 bases not matched to a gene. The CDR3 extends over 13 amino acids. CD45RO-negative CD8 cells positively selected for CCR7 made up the naive population, which excluded terminally differentiated effector memory CD45RA+ cells. Comment on this clone: Antigen specificity is unknown.

Sequencing was done on a sample of naive CD8+ T cells sorted from blood. V is TRBV29-1 and J is TRBJ2-3; TRBD1 agrees at 8 bases. This receptor was identified in a man aged 18 to 35 in good health. The CDR3 nucleotides are TGCAGCGGGCGGACAGGGAGCACAGATACGCAGTATTTT. Its translation: CSGRTGSTDTQYF.